This entry lists 14 T cell receptor beta chains sequenced from one sample in a study of T cells in tuberculosis. Assay used: immunoSEQ multiplex PCR; TCRdb lists only in-frame clones, some missing. The sample lists about 43,000 clones; roughly 94% were seen once. Sequenced material: PBMCs. The receptor source for this set is a donor aged 10 to 29 with latent tuberculosis or without tuberculosis infection. Some clones in this sample may be carry-over from other donors' samples.

V usage is TRBV6-6 and J usage is TRBJ2-1, with TRBD2 identical over 10 bases. The germline V gene encodes CDR1 MNHNY and CDR2 SVGAGI (reference sequence). V dropped 6 bases and J dropped 7; count of bases not matched to a gene: 12. The CDR3 extends over 16 amino acids. CDR3 in amino acids: CASSPTLAGVINEQFF. The CDR3, as DNA: TGTGCCAGCAGCCCGACTCTAGCGGGAGTAATAAATGAGCAGTTCTTC.

This chain links TRBV7-7 with TRBJ2-2; TRBD1 might be the D (5 bases). Trimming shortened V by 5 bases and J by 5 bases, and 9 bases separated the two germline ends. CDR3 length: 13 amino acids. Germline loops: CDR1 SSHAT, CDR2 FNYEAQ (reference sequence). CDR3 in amino acids: CASSPKGTGELFF. DNA of the CDR3: TGTGCCAGCAGCCCGAAGGGGACCGGGGAGCTGTTTTTT. Full variable domain (outside the CDR3, taken from reference TRBV7-7 and TRBJ2-2): GAGVSQSPRYKVTKRGQDVTLRCDPISSHATLYWYQQALGQGPEFLTYFNYEAQPDKSGLPSDRFSAERPEGSISTLTIQRTEQRDSAMYRCASSPKGTGELFFGEGSRLTVL.

The rearrangement joins TRBV4-3 to TRBJ2-1; weak D call: TRBD2 (6 bases). CDR1 is LGHNA and CDR2 is YSLEER in the germline V gene. V was clipped by 0 bases and J by 0 bases, with 6 bases between them. CDR3 length: 15 residues. The CDR3 here is CASSQDGGSYNEQFF. The DNA of the CDR3 is TGCGCCAGCAGCCAAGACGGGGGCTCCTACAATGAGCAGTTCTTC.

This chain links TRBV7-9 with TRBJ1-2; D uncertain. Germline V lookup: CDR1 SEHNR, CDR2 FQNEAQ (reference sequence). Trimming left V 1 base short and J 0 bases short, with 9 bases between. The CDR3 has 15 residues. CDR3 bases: TGTGCCAGCAGCTTAGAGAGGCTCACTAACTATGGCTACACCTTC. Translating gives CASSLERLTNYGYTF.

This clone has only a few counts. V gene TRBV29-1 combines with J gene TRBJ2-5, with 9 nucleotides matching TRBD1. Germline values: CDR1 SQVTM, CDR2 ANQGSEA. V lost 3 bases and J lost 0; bases outside the gene matches: 11. The CDR3 runs to 17 residues. The CDR3 sequence is CSVEWDRVTWYQETQYF. The CDR3 DNA is TGCAGCGTTGAGTGGGACAGGGTTACTTGGTACCAAGAGACCCAGTACTTC.

This chain links TRBV19 with TRBJ2-1; TRBD2 is a possible D gene (6 bases). CDR1 is LNHDA and CDR2 is SQIVND in the germline V gene (reference sequence). The length of the CDR3 is 15 residues. Trimming shortened V by 6 bases and J by 0 bases, and 12 bases separated the two germline ends. CDR3 in amino acids: CASSDGTLSYNEQFF. The CDR3, as DNA: TGTGCCAGTAGCGACGGGACTCTCTCCTACAATGAGCAGTTCTTC.

The chain is built from TRBV15 and TRBJ1-1, with TRBD1 as a possible D gene (6 bases). The CDR3 sequence is 14 residues long. CDR1 LNHNV and CDR2 YYDKDF come from the germline V gene (reference sequence). V dropped 2 bases and J dropped 7 bases, with 14 bases sitting between them. The CDR3 loop reads CATSRHRDTLEAFF. CDR3 bases: TGTGCCACCAGCAGACACCGGGACACACTTGAAGCTTTCTTT.

Notes on this clone: The junction differs from germline at one of its ends, possibly a read error. CDR3 coding DNA: TGTGCCAGCAGGGGGCCGGGACTAGCCCAAGGGACCCAGTACTTC. Protein sequence: CASRGPGLAQGTQYF. The V gene is TRBV6-5, the J gene TRBJ2-5, with TRBD2 matching over 9 bases. Germline CDR1 MNHEY, CDR2 SVGAGI. This CDR3 is 15 amino acids long.

Worth noting for this clone: One end of the junction is discordant with germline, which a read error may explain. This chain links TRBV6-6 with TRBJ2-7; 7 nucleotides align to TRBD1. This CDR3 region has 14 residues. The germline V gene encodes CDR1 MNHNY and CDR2 SVGAGI (reference sequence). The DNA of the CDR3 is TGTGCCAGCAGATACTTACTTACAGGGGAGGAGCAGTACTTC. Its translation: CASRYLLTGEEQYF.

V usage is TRBV27 and J usage is TRBJ1-5; no reliable D call. V was pared by 5 bases and J by 0 bases, with 23 bases between. CDR3 length equals 19 residues. Germline V lookup: CDR1 MNHEY, CDR2 SMNVEV (reference sequence). This chain's CDR3 is CASSPGRQTLLYSNQPQHF. The DNA for the CDR3 is TGTGCCAGCAGTCCGGGGAGGCAGACGCTCCTTTATAGCAATCAGCCCCAGCATTTT.

J is TRBJ1-5 and V is TRBV19, with D perhaps TRBD1 (5 bases). Germline V lookup: CDR1 LNHDA, CDR2 SQIVND (reference sequence). The V gene lost 9 bases and the J gene lost 0 bases, with 6 bases spanning the gap. This CDR3 comprises 12 residues. The CDR3 nucleotides read TGTGCCAGCAGGGATAGCAATCAGCCCCAGCATTTT. Translating gives CASRDSNQPQHF.

V gene TRBV5-1 combines with J gene TRBJ2-1, with 9 bases identical to TRBD2. J was trimmed by 7 bases and V by 0 bases; bases with no gene match: 8. The CDR3 is 16 amino acids. The V gene's germline CDR1 is SGHRS and CDR2 YFSETQ. In DNA form, the CDR3 reads TGCGCCAGCAGCTTGGGTCTGCGGGAGGGAAGGAATGAGCAGTTCTTC. Its translation is CASSLGLREGRNEQFF.

The chain couples TRBV5-5 to TRBJ1-4; no reliable D call. This CDR3 contains 15 residues. The V gene's germline CDR1 is SGHKS and CDR2 YYEKEE (reference sequence). V lost 1 base, J lost 5 bases, and 12 bases lay in between. CDR3 DNA: TGTGCCAGCAGCTTGAGGCAGAATAGCAATGAAAAACTGTTTTTT. This translates into CASSLRQNSNEKLFF.

CDR3 sequence reads: CASSFTVYRVDQETQYF. DNA for the CDR3: TGCGCCAGCAGCTTTACGGTATATCGGGTAGACCAAGAGACCCAGTACTTC. The rearrangement links TRBV5-1 to TRBJ2-5; no clear D gene. This CDR3 spans 17 amino acids. The germline V gene has CDR1 SGHRS and CDR2 YFSETQ. V gave up 2 bases and J gave up 0 bases, with 17 bases separating them. The variable domain in full, completed from reference TRBV5-1 and TRBJ2-5, reads KAGVTQTPRYLIKTRGQQVTLSCSPISGHRSVSWYQQTPGQGLQFLFEYFSETQRNKGNFPGRFSGRQFSNSRSEMNVSTLELGDSALYLCASSFTVYRVDQETQYFGPGTRLLVL.